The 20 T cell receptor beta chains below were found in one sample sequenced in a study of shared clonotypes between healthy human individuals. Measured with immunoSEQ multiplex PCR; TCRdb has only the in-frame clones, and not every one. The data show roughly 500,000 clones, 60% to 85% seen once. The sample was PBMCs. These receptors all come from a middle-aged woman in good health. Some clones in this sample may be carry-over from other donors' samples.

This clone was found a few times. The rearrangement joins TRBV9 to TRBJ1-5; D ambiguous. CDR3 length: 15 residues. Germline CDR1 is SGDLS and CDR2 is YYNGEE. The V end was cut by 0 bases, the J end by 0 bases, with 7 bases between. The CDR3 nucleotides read TGTGCCAGCAGCGTAGATGCCTATAGCAATCAGCCCCAGCATTTT. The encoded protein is CASSVDAYSNQPQHF.

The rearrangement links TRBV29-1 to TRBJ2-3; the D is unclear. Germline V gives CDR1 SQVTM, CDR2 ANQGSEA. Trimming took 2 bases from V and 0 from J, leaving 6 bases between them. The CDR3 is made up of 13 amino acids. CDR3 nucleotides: TGCAGCGTTGAACAGTTTAGCACAGATACGCAGTATTTT. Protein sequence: CSVEQFSTDTQYF.

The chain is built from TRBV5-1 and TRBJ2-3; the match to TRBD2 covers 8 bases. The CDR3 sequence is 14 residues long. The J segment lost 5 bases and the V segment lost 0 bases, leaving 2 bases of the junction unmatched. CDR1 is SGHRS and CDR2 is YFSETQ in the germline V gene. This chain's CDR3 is CASSLDLAGDTQYF. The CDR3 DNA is TGCGCCAGCAGCTTGGACCTAGCGGGAGATACGCAGTATTTT.

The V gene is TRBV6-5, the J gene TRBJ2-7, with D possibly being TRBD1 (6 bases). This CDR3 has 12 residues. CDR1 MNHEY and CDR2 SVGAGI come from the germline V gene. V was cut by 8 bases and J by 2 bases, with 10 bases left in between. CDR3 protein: CASGGHPYEQYF. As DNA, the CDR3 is TGTGCCAGCGGGGGCCATCCCTACGAGCAGTACTTC.

This chain's CDR3 is CASSPGTSSHEQFF. CDR3 sequence (DNA): TGTGCCAGCAGCCCCGGGACTAGTTCGCATGAGCAGTTCTTC. The chain combines TRBV27 with TRBJ2-1, with 8 bases matching TRBD2. After removal of 6 bases from V and 8 bases from J, the junction contained 9 bases not matched to a gene. The germline V gene has CDR1 MNHEY and CDR2 SMNVEV (reference sequence). The CDR3 covers 14 residues.

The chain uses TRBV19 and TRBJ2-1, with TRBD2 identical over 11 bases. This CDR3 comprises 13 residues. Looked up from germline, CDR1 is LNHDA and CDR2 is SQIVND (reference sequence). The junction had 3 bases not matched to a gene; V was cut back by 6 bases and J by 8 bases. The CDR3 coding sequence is TGTGCCAGTAGACCGGGACTAGCGGATGAGCAGTTCTTC. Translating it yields CASRPGLADEQFF.

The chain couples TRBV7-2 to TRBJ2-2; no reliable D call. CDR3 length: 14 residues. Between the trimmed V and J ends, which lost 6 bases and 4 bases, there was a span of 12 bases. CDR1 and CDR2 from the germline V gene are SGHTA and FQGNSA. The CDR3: CASSPFGSTGELFF. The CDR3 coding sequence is TGTGCCAGCAGTCCCTTTGGCTCCACCGGGGAGCTGTTTTTT.

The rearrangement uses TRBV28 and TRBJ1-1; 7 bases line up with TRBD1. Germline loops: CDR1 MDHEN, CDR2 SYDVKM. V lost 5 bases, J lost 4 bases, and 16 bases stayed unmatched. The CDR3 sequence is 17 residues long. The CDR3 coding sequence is TGTGCCAGCAGTGGTCGTAGGGGGCAGTATGCGGGCACTGAAGCTTTCTTT. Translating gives CASSGRRGQYAGTEAFF.

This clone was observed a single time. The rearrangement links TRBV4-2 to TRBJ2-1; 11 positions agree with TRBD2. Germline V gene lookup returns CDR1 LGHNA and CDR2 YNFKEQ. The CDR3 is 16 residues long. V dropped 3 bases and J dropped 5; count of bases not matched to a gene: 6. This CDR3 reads CASSHQLAGADNEQFF. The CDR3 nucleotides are TGTGCCAGCAGCCACCAACTAGCGGGAGCGGACAATGAGCAGTTCTTC.

CDR3 residues: CASSTARRARETQYF. The CDR3, as DNA: TGTGCCAGCAGTACAGCTCGCAGGGCCCGAGAGACCCAGTACTTC. The genes are TRBV7-8 and TRBJ2-5, with D possibly TRBD1 on 5 matching bases. Germline CDR1 reads SGHVS; CDR2 reads FQNEAQ. The CDR3 is 15 residues long. V shed 6 bases and J shed 4 bases, with 18 bases lying between them.

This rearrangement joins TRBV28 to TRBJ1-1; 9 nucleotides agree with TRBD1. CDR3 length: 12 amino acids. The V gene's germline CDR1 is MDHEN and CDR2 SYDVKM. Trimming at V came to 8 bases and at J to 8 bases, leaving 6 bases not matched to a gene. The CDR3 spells CASRQGELEAFF. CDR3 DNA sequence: TGTGCCAGCCGACAGGGGGAATTGGAAGCTTTCTTT.

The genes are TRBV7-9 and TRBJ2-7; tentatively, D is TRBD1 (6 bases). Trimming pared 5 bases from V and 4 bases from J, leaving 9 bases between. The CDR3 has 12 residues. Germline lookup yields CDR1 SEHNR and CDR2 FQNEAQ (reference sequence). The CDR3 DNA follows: TGTGCCAGCAGCACCCAGGGGTACGAGCAGTACTTC. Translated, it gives CASSTQGYEQYF.

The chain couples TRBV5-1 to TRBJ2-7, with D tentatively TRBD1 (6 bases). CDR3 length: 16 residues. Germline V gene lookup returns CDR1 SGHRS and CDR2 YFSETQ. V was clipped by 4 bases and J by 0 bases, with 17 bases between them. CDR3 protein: CASSNAWDTGSYEQYF. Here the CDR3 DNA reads TGCGCCAGCAGCAATGCTTGGGACACGGGCTCCTACGAGCAGTACTTC.

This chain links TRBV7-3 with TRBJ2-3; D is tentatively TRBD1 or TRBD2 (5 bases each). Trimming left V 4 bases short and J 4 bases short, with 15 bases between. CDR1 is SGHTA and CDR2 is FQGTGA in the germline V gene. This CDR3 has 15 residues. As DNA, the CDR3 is TGTGCCAGCAGCTACTCTCGGGACCGAGCAGATACGCAGTATTTT. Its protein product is CASSYSRDRADTQYF.

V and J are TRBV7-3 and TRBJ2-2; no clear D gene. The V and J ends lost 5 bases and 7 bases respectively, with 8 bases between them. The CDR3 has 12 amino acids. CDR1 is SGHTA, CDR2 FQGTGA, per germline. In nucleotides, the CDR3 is TGTGCCAGCAGCAACACCATCGGGGAGCTGTTTTTT. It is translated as CASSNTIGELFF.

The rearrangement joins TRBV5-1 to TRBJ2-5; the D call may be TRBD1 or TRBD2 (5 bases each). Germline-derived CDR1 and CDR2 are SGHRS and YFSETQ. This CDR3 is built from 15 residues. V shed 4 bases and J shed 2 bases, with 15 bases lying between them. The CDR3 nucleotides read TGCGCCAGCAGCATCACCGGGACGGCTCAAGAGACCCAGTACTTC. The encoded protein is CASSITGTAQETQYF.

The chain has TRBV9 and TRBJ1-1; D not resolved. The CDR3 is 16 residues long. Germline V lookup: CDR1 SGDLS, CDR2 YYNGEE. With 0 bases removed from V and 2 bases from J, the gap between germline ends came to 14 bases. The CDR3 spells CASSVGTSGHNTEAFF. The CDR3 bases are TGTGCCAGCAGCGTAGGGACCTCGGGTCATAACACTGAAGCTTTCTTT. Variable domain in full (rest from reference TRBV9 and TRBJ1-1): DSGVTQTPKHLITATGQRVTLRCSPRSGDLSVYWYQQSLDQGLQFLIQYYNGEERAKGNILERFSAQQFPDLHSELNLSSLELGDSALYFCASSVGTSGHNTEAFFGQGTRLTVV.

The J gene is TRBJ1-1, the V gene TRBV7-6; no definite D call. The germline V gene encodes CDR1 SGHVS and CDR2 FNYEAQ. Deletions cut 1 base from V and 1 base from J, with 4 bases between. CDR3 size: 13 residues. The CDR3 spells CASSLEPNTEAFF. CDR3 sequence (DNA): TGTGCCAGCAGCTTAGAACCGAACACTGAAGCTTTCTTT.

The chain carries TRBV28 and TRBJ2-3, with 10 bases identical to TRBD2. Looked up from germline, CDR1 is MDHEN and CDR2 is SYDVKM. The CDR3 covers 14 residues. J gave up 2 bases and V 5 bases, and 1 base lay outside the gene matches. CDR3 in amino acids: CASSGTSATDTQYF. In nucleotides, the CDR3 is TGTGCCAGCAGTGGGACTAGCGCCACAGATACGCAGTATTTT.

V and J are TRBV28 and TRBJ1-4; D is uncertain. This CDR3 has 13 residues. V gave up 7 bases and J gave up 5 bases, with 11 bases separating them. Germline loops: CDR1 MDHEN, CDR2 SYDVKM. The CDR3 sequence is CASISPANEKLFF. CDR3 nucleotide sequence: TGTGCCAGCATTTCACCGGCCAATGAAAAACTGTTTTTT.